What follows are 24 T cell receptor beta chains derived from one specimen sequenced in a study of CD8+ T cells in alopecia areata. RNA was isolated and reverse transcribed to cDNA, the sequencing template. Profiled with immunoSEQ multiplex PCR; TCRdb holds only in-frame clones, not every one. The sample records roughly 170,000 clones, 59% being singletons. Sequencing was performed on CD4+ T cells sorted from blood, taken at week 0. These receptors were obtained from a human donor with alopecia areata.

V and J are TRBV5-6 and TRBJ2-2; D is uncertain. CDR1 and CDR2 (germline): SGHDT, YYEEEE. Between the trimmed V and J ends, which lost 3 bases and 1 base, there was a span of 7 bases. This CDR3 has 14 residues. CDR3 amino acids: CASSYLLNTGELFF. The DNA for the CDR3 is TGTGCCAGCAGCTACCTCCTGAACACCGGGGAGCTGTTTTTT.

The chain couples TRBV7-8 to TRBJ2-7, with a tentative D call TRBD2 (5 bases). This CDR3 has 14 amino acids. Trimming left V 1 base short and J 0 bases short, with 7 bases between. Germline CDR1 is SGHVS and CDR2 is FQNEAQ. The CDR3 nucleotides read TGTGCCAGCAGCTTAGAGAGGGTCTCCTACGAGCAGTACTTC. Protein product: CASSLERVSYEQYF. The variable domain in full, completed from reference TRBV7-8 and TRBJ2-7, reads GAGVSQSPRYKVAKRGQDVALRCDPISGHVSLFWYQQALGQGPEFLTYFQNEAQLDKSGLPSDRFFAERPEGSVSTLKIQRTQQEDSAVYLCASSLERVSYEQYFGPGTRLTVT.

The J gene is TRBJ1-6, the V gene TRBV15; D uncertain. V lost 2 bases, J lost 6 bases, and 11 bases lay in between. The CDR3 runs to 15 residues. Germline assignment: CDR1 LNHNV and CDR2 YYDKDF (reference sequence). As DNA, the CDR3 is TGTGCCACCAGCAGAATTGAAGTACCTAATTCACCCCTCCACTTT. It is translated as CATSRIEVPNSPLHF. The whole variable domain, remainder taken from reference TRBV15 and TRBJ1-6, is DAMVIQNPRYQVTQFGKPVTLSCSQTLNHNVMYWYQQKSSQAPKLLFHYYDKDFNNEADTPDNFQSRRPNTSFCFLDIRSPGLGDTAMYLCATSRIEVPNSPLHFGNGTRLTVT.

CDR3 DNA: TGTGCCAGCAGCCCGTTATCTCATAGGGCCAGCTCTGGAAACACCATATATTTT. It specifies CASSPLSHRASSGNTIYF. The V and J genes are TRBV4-2 and TRBJ1-3; D ambiguous. The V end lost 4 bases, the J end lost 0 bases, and 19 bases lay between the germline ends. Germline-derived CDR1 and CDR2 are LGHNA and YNFKEQ. The CDR3 length is 18 residues.

The V call is TRBV19, the J call TRBJ1-1; no reliable D call. V lost 1 base, J lost 2 bases, and 8 bases lay in between. The V gene's germline CDR1 is LNHDA and CDR2 SQIVND (reference sequence). This CDR3 spans 14 amino acids. The CDR3 protein is CASSIANQNTEAFF. In nucleotides, the CDR3 is TGTGCCAGTAGTATAGCAAACCAAAACACTGAAGCTTTCTTT.

The genes are TRBV4-1 and TRBJ2-2, with 10 bases fitting TRBD2. The CDR3 is made up of 16 amino acids. The germline CDR1 and CDR2 sequences are MGHRA and YSYEKL. V dropped 0 bases and J dropped 4; count of bases not matched to a gene: 2. The CDR3 region is CASSQELAGTTGELFF. CDR3 DNA: TGCGCCAGCAGCCAAGAACTAGCGGGGACCACCGGGGAGCTGTTTTTT.

This clone was seen a single time. The rearrangement uses TRBV2 and TRBJ1-5, with 10 bases aligning to TRBD1. CDR1 SNHLY and CDR2 FYNNEI come from the germline V gene. This CDR3 has 16 residues. V shed 7 bases, J shed 0 bases, and the junction held 6 bases outside the gene matches. The CDR3, as DNA: TGTGCCAGCAATCGGGACAGGGGCCTTAGCAATCAGCCCCAGCATTTT. This gives the protein CASNRDRGLSNQPQHF.

The chain has TRBV7-6 and TRBJ2-3; D might be TRBD2 (5 bases). Trimming removed 6 bases from V and 2 bases from J, with 12 bases in between. CDR1 is SGHVS, CDR2 FNYEAQ, per germline. The CDR3 is 14 residues long. For the CDR3, the DNA is TGTGCCAGCAGACTAGGCGGGCCCACAGATACGCAGTATTTT. Residues: CASRLGGPTDTQYF.

CDR3 in amino acids: CASSYFSGGTDTQYF. In DNA form, the CDR3 reads TGTGCCAGCAGTTACTTTAGCGGGGGCACAGATACGCAGTATTTT. The rearrangement links TRBV6-5 to TRBJ2-3; 8 positions match TRBD2. The CDR3 length is 15 residues. With 1 base clipped from V and 1 base from J, the junction kept 1 base outside the gene matches. CDR1 and CDR2 (germline): MNHEY, SVGAGI.

This clone came up a few times. The genes are TRBV2 and TRBJ2-4, with 9 bases fitting TRBD1. This CDR3 has 16 amino acids. Per germline, CDR1 SNHLY and CDR2 FYNNEI. The V gene end was trimmed by 5 bases and the J gene end by 8 bases; junction bases not matched to a gene: 13. The CDR3 sequence: CASSLPQGARTDIQYF. The CDR3 DNA is TGTGCCAGCAGTTTACCACAGGGGGCGAGAACGGACATTCAGTACTTC.

J is TRBJ2-3 and V is TRBV5-1; TRBD1 matches at 7 bases. The V segment lost 0 bases and the J segment 3 bases; nucleotides outside the gene matches: 10. This CDR3 has 17 residues. CDR1 is SGHRS, CDR2 YFSETQ, per germline. The CDR3 DNA reads as TGCGCCAGCAGCTTGGCCTTGAAGGGGGCAGGGACAGATACGCAGTATTTT. It yields the protein CASSLALKGAGTDTQYF.

V and J are TRBV9 and TRBJ1-6; D gene uncertain. The CDR3 is 12 amino acids. V shed 3 bases and J shed 10 bases, with 8 bases lying between them. Germline CDR1 is SGDLS and CDR2 is YYNGEE. CDR3: CASSGDESPLHF. The CDR3 DNA is TGTGCCAGCAGCGGAGACGAATCACCCCTCCACTTT.

J is TRBJ2-1 and V is TRBV4-2, with TRBD2 as a possible D gene (5 bases). The CDR3 consists of 14 residues. Deletions cut 5 bases from V and 3 bases from J, with 11 bases between. Germline-derived CDR1 and CDR2 are LGHNA and YNFKEQ. The chain's CDR3 is CASSSGSYYNEQFF. CDR3 sequence (DNA): TGTGCCAGCAGCTCGGGGAGTTACTACAATGAGCAGTTCTTC.

This chain links TRBV11-1 with TRBJ2-7; the match to TRBD2 covers 9 bases. V lost 5 bases to trimming and J lost 6 bases; unmatched junction nucleotides: 11. This CDR3 is built from 15 residues. The germline CDR1 and CDR2 sequences are SGHAT and FQDESV (reference sequence). Here the CDR3 reads CASSGIRAGGLEQYF. CDR3 coding DNA: TGTGCCAGCAGCGGGATCCGAGCGGGGGGTCTCGAGCAGTACTTC.

This clone was seen a handful of times. V is TRBV6-5 and J is TRBJ2-7; D unclear. In germline, CDR1 is MNHEY, CDR2 SVGAGI. This CDR3 comprises 12 residues. V was cut by 5 bases and J by 5 bases, with 10 bases left in between. CDR3 sequence reads: CASSAGTHEQYF. The CDR3 DNA follows: TGTGCCAGCAGTGCCGGCACCCACGAGCAGTACTTC.

This chain links TRBV15 with TRBJ2-7; D is perhaps TRBD1 (5 bases). The CDR3 loop spans 14 amino acids. CDR1 and CDR2 (germline): LNHNV, YYDKDF (reference sequence). The V and J ends lost 4 bases and 4 bases respectively, with 14 bases between them. The CDR3 loop reads CATSKGVLLYEQYF. For the CDR3, the DNA is TGTGCCACCAGCAAAGGGGTGTTGTTGTACGAGCAGTACTTC.

Only a few counts were recorded for this clone. The chain has TRBV27 and TRBJ2-6; a possible D gene is TRBD1 (6 bases). The CDR3 spans 17 residues. Germline CDR1 and CDR2: MNHEY and SMNVEV (reference sequence). Trimming stripped 5 bases from V and 1 base from J, with 15 bases between. This CDR3 is CASSLSRGSSGANVLTF. In DNA form, the CDR3 reads TGTGCCAGCAGTCTGTCCAGGGGAAGTTCTGGGGCCAACGTCCTGACTTTC. The full variable domain, its missing parts supplied by reference TRBV27 and TRBJ2-6, is EAQVTQNPRYLITVTGKKLTVTCSQNMNHEYMSWYRQDPGLGLRQIYYSMNVEVTDKGDVPEGYKVSRKEKRNFPLILESPSPNQTSLYFCASSLSRGSSGANVLTFGAGSRLTVL.

In this sample, this clone turned up a few times. The chain employs TRBV15 and TRBJ1-2; no firm D call. The CDR3 totals 14 residues. Germline CDR1 and CDR2: LNHNV and YYDKDF (reference sequence). V shed 5 bases and J shed 10 bases, with 20 bases lying between them. The CDR3 coding sequence is TGTGCCACCAGCGGAGCCGGCGGGATAGTACACTACACCTTC. It translates to CATSGAGGIVHYTF.

The V and J genes are TRBV27 and TRBJ2-1; 8 bases align to TRBD1. Germline V lookup: CDR1 MNHEY, CDR2 SMNVEV (reference sequence). The CDR3 sequence is 13 residues long. V was pared by 1 base and J by 13 bases, with 6 bases of the junction left unmatched. CDR3: CASSLLVTGGQFF. The CDR3 DNA is TGTGCCAGCAGTTTATTGGTCACAGGGGGACAGTTCTTC.

J is TRBJ2-5 and V is TRBV7-2; TRBD2 matches 9 bases. Germline CDR1 reads SGHTA; CDR2 reads FQGNSA. The CDR3 is made up of 19 amino acids. V gave up 4 bases and J gave up 5 bases; unmatched junction bases: 20. For the CDR3, the DNA is TGTGCCAGCAGCTCGCCGCTAGGTCGAGCGGGGGGTGTGTGGGAGACCCAGTACTTC. Protein sequence: CASSSPLGRAGGVWETQYF.

The chain is built from TRBV5-6 and TRBJ2-5, with D tentatively TRBD1 or TRBD2 (5 bases each). From germline, CDR1 is SGHDT and CDR2 YYEEEE. Trimming removed 1 base from V and 1 base from J, with 11 bases in between. The CDR3 has 15 amino acids. The CDR3 coding sequence is TGTGCCAGCAGCTTGCTGTGGGGGAGCCAAGAGACCCAGTACTTC. Protein product: CASSLLWGSQETQYF.

V gene TRBV5-1 combines with J gene TRBJ2-5, with D possibly being TRBD1 (5 bases). V lost 0 bases, J lost 3 bases, and 12 bases lay in between. Germline V gives CDR1 SGHRS, CDR2 YFSETQ. The CDR3 covers 15 residues. The CDR3 is CASSLDVGRKETQYF. CDR3 coding DNA: TGCGCCAGCAGCTTGGACGTGGGGCGCAAAGAGACCCAGTACTTC.

The V and J genes are TRBV18 and TRBJ1-5; a possible D gene is TRBD1 (5 bases). In germline, CDR1 is KGHSH, CDR2 LQKENI. The V end lost 3 bases, the J end lost 3 bases, and 18 bases lay between the germline ends. The CDR3 extends over 17 amino acids. CDR3 sequence: CASSPSIRDRDNQPQHF. The CDR3 DNA reads as TGTGCCAGCTCACCCTCAATCCGGGACCGAGACAATCAGCCCCAGCATTTT.

The sample holds a few counts of this clone. The chain is built from TRBV10-3 and TRBJ1-1, with D hard to call. CDR3 length equals 13 residues. The ends were cut back, 6 bases at V and 1 base at J, with 9 bases in the middle. Germline-derived CDR1 and CDR2 are ENHRY and SYGVKD. CDR3 DNA sequence: TGTGCCATCAGCCTCGCGGGGAACACTGAAGCTTTCTTT. As protein: CAISLAGNTEAFF.